Below, 8 T cell receptor beta chains from the same sample are listed, as sequenced in a study of T cell repertoires in cytomegalovirus infection. MiXCR was run by TCRdb on the reads, yielding one entry per CDR3 protein. Of around 630,000 distinct CDR3 sequences in the sample, 24% are singletons; the top ten hold 7.5% to 9%. The sample taken for sequencing was CD8+ T cells from PBMCs. The receptors were gathered from a human donor in good health (CMV status not recorded). Some clones in this sample may be carry-over from other donors' samples.

This chain uses TRBV29-1 with TRBJ2-3; possibly TRBD1 or TRBD2 for D (5 bases each). The CDR3 consists of 10 residues. V lost 6 bases and J lost 13, with 14 bases in between. Germline V CDR1 and CDR2: SQVTM, ANQGSEA. The DNA of the CDR3 is TGCAGCGTAGGGACCAGGGAGAAGTATTTT. Translating gives CSVGTREKYF.

This clonotype came up a few times. The chain recombines TRBV19 with TRBJ2-1, with 11 bases aligning to TRBD1. Germline assignment: CDR1 LNHDA and CDR2 SQIVND (reference sequence). The trim removed 7 bases at V and 4 bases at J, leaving 6 bases unmatched. The CDR3 totals 15 residues. This CDR3 is CASNPGTGGYNEQFF. The DNA of the CDR3 is TGTGCCAGTAATCCCGGGACAGGGGGTTACAATGAGCAGTTCTTC.

This clonotype was seen many times. The chain has TRBV7-2 and TRBJ1-1; D ambiguous. The V gene lost 1 base and the J gene lost 3 bases, with 9 bases spanning the gap. Germline lookup yields CDR1 SGHTA and CDR2 FQGNSA. This CDR3 contains 14 residues. For the CDR3, the DNA is TGTGCCAGCAGCTTAGAACAGAGGTACACTGAAGCTTTCTTT. This sequence encodes CASSLEQRYTEAFF.

This clonotype has a handful of counts. This rearrangement joins TRBV29-1 to TRBJ2-1; tentatively, D is TRBD1 or TRBD2 (5 bases each). This CDR3 is built from 10 residues. CDR1 SQVTM and CDR2 ANQGSEA come from the germline V gene. V dropped 7 bases and J dropped 10 bases, with 11 bases sitting between them. The CDR3 region is CSGRGVEQFF. The CDR3 DNA sequence: TGCAGCGGTCGAGGGGTCGAGCAGTTCTTC.

V is TRBV20-1 and J is TRBJ2-3; perhaps TRBD1 as D (7 bases). Trimming took 5 bases from V and 2 from J, leaving 17 bases between them. Germline CDR1 reads DFQATT; CDR2 reads SNEGSKA (reference sequence). CDR3 length: 15 residues. The CDR3 spells CSASFDREDTDTQYF. Written as DNA, the CDR3 is TGCAGTGCTTCCTTCGACAGGGAGGACACAGATACGCAGTATTTT.

This clonotype was detected ten times or more. The chain is built from TRBV7-2 and TRBJ1-1; D is unclear. The CDR3 has 11 amino acids. Germline values: CDR1 SGHTA, CDR2 FQGNSA. With 5 bases removed from V and 5 bases from J, the gap between germline ends came to 6 bases. The CDR3 bases are TGTGCCAGCAGCCCTACTACTGAAGCTTTCTTT. Amino acids: CASSPTTEAFF.

Of note for this clonotype: Being one base from a much bigger clone, this may be a read error. The rearrangement joins TRBV7-6 to TRBJ2-1; TRBD1 matches at 8 bases. Looked up from germline, CDR1 is SGHVS and CDR2 is FNYEAQ. The ends lost 5 bases at V and 9 bases at J; junction bases unmatched: 15. CDR3 length: 16 residues. Written as DNA, the CDR3 is TGTGCCAGCAGCCGCCCTTGGACAGGGATATGGGGTGAGCAGTTCTTC. Its translation: CASSRPWTGIWGEQFF.

Only a few counts were recorded for this clonotype. This chain links TRBV6-2 or TRBV6-3 with TRBJ2-1; no clear D. Looked up from germline, CDR1 is MNHEY and CDR2 is SVGEGT. The length of the CDR3 is 15 residues. Trimming left V 2 bases short and J 2 bases short, with 10 bases between. CDR3 loop: CASSYPRRAYNEQFF. Written as DNA, the CDR3 is TGTGCCAGCAGTTACCCCAGGAGAGCCTACAATGAGCAGTTCTTC.